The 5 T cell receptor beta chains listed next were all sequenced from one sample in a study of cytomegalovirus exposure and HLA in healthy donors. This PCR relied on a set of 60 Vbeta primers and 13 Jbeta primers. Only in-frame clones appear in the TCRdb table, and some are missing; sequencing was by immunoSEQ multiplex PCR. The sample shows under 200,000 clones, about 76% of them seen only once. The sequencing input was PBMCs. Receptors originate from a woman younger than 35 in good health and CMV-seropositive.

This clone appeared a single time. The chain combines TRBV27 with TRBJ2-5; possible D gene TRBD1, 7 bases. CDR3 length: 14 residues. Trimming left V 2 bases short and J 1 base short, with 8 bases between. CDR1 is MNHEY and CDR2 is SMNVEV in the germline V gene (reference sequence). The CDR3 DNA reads TGTGCCAGCAGTTTACAGGGGGGCCAAGAGACCCAGTACTTC. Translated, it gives CASSLQGGQETQYF.

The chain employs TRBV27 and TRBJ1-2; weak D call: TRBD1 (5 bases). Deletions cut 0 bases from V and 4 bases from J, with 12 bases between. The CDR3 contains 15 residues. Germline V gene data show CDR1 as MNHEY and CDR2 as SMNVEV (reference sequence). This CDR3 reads CASSLSPGVGYGYTF. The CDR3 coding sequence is TGTGCCAGCAGTTTATCTCCGGGGGTGGGCTATGGCTACACCTTC.

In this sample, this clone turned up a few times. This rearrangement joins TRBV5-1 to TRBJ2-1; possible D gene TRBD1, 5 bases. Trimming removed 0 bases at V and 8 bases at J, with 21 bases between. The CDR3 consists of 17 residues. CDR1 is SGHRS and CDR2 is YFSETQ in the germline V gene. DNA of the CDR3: TGCGCCAGCAGCTTGGAACCCCTGGGGCGCCCTGCGGATGAGCAGTTCTTC. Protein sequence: CASSLEPLGRPADEQFF.

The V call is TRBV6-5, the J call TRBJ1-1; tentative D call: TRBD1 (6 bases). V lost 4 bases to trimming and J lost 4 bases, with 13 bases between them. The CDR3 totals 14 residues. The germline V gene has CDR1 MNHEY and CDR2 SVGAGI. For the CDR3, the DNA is TGTGCCAGCAGTTGGGGCCGAGGGGGCACTGAAGCTTTCTTT. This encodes CASSWGRGGTEAFF.

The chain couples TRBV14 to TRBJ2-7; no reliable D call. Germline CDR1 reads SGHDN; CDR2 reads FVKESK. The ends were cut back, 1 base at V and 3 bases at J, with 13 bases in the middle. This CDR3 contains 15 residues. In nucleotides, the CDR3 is TGTGCCAGCAGCCAAGGATGGTCTTCTAGCTACGAGCAGTACTTC. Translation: CASSQGWSSSYEQYF.